Following are 4 T cell receptor beta chains from one sample sequenced in a study of shared clonotypes between healthy human individuals. Generated by immunoSEQ multiplex PCR, the TCRdb table keeps only in-frame clones and is missing some. The sample comprises 150,000 to 200,000 clones, approximately 95% of which are singletons, and more than 0.065% rests with the top ten. The sample comprised naive CD4+ T cells sorted from blood. The subset here: CD45RA+ positively selected. The receptors stem from a woman aged 25 to 39 in good health.

The chain is built from TRBV28 and TRBJ2-7, with unresolved D. V gave up 7 bases and J gave up 0 bases, with 10 bases separating them. This CDR3 has 13 amino acids. Germline V gene data show CDR1 as MDHEN and CDR2 as SYDVKM. The CDR3 DNA follows: TGTGCCAGCACCCAAGGTAGCTCCTACGAGCAGTACTTC. Protein sequence: CASTQGSSYEQYF. The full variable domain, rest sourced from reference TRBV28 and TRBJ2-7, is DVKVTQSSRYLVKRTGEKVFLECVQDMDHENMFWYRQDPGLGLRLIYFSYDVKMKEKGDIPEGYSVSREKKERFSLILESASTNQTSMYLCASTQGSSYEQYFGPGTRLTVT.

This clone was seen only once. V is TRBV28 and J is TRBJ2-7; D may be TRBD1 (5 bases). Germline assignment: CDR1 MDHEN and CDR2 SYDVKM. Trimming cost V 4 bases and J 2 bases, with 15 bases left between them. This CDR3 region has 15 residues. The CDR3 reads CASSSPQGVAYEQYF. The CDR3 DNA reads as TGTGCCAGCAGTTCTCCGCAGGGCGTTGCCTACGAGCAGTACTTC.

The chain carries TRBV7-9 and TRBJ1-3; the match to TRBD1 covers 7 bases. This CDR3 contains 16 residues. With 5 bases clipped from V and 0 bases from J, the junction kept 7 bases outside the gene matches. Germline CDR1 reads SEHNR; CDR2 reads FQNEAQ (reference sequence). CDR3 loop: CASSMTGPFSGNTIYF. As DNA, the CDR3 is TGTGCCAGCAGCATGACAGGGCCTTTCTCTGGAAACACCATATATTTT.

The chain combines TRBV19 with TRBJ2-7; tentatively, D is TRBD2 (6 bases). The CDR3 length is 15 residues. Germline lookup yields CDR1 LNHDA and CDR2 SQIVND (reference sequence). Trimming removed 4 bases at V and 5 bases at J, with 18 bases between. The CDR3 region is CASSSRRVGVDEQYF. In DNA, the CDR3 is TGTGCCAGTAGTAGTCGGAGGGTCGGGGTCGACGAGCAGTACTTC.